Shown below are 10 T cell receptor beta chains from a single sample sequenced in a study of CD8+CD57+ T cells in acquired aplastic anemia. Patients included in sequencing had previously demonstrated CD8+CD57+ cell expansion by flow cytometry. Researchers used genomic DNA as the template to profile TCR beta VDJ and CDR3. MiXCR, applied by TCRdb to the reads, yields one record per CDR3 protein. The table has around 430,000 distinct CDR3 sequences, roughly a third seen once; the top ten hold nearly 0.85%. The source material was sorted CD4+, CD8+, or CD8+CD57+ T cells (not recorded which) from PBMCs. Receptor source: a human donor with aplastic anemia.

As concerns this clonotype: Lacking the conserved final phenylalanine or tryptophan, this CDR3 likely reflects a read error. The limits of the CDR3 on the DNA are not certain, so only TCRdb's listed CDR3 is given. This chain connects TRBV2 to TRBJ1-4. CDR1 and CDR2 from the germline V gene are SNHLY and FYNNEI. The CDR3 is made up of 8 amino acids, end residues included. The chain's CDR3 is CASSDGVV.

Points on this clonotype: This sequence may be a read error, since a much larger clone differs from it by one base. V gene TRBV9 combines with J gene TRBJ2-2, with no clear D. Germline CDR1 and CDR2: SGDLS and YYNGEE. Trimming shortened V by 1 base and J by 4 bases, and 8 bases separated the two germline ends. The CDR3 runs to 14 residues. The CDR3, as DNA: TGTGCCAGCAGCGTATGGTCGAGCACCGGGGAGCTGTTTTTT. It encodes CASSVWSSTGELFF.

The rearrangement uses TRBV12-3 or TRBV12-4 and TRBJ1-2; D is possibly TRBD1 (6 bases). The CDR3 extends over 14 amino acids. With 5 bases removed from V and 4 bases from J, the gap between germline ends came to 14 bases. The CDR3 here is CASSVGRGGYGYTF. CDR3 nucleotide sequence: TGTGCCAGCAGTGTGGGCAGGGGTGGCTATGGCTACACCTTC.

This clonotype was counted ten times or more. The chain recombines TRBV7-9 with TRBJ1-2; unclear D gene. V lost 1 base to trimming and J lost 8 bases, with 8 bases between them. The CDR3 spans 12 residues. The germline CDR1 and CDR2 sequences are SEHNR and FQNEAQ (reference sequence). In DNA form, the CDR3 reads TGTGCCAGCAGCTTAGAAAGGAAGGGCTACACCTTC. Protein product: CASSLERKGYTF.

This clonotype was detected ten times or more. The J gene is TRBJ1-1, the V gene TRBV20-1; D remains ambiguous. Germline-derived CDR1 and CDR2 are DFQATT and SNEGSKA (reference sequence). Trimming stripped 4 bases from V and 1 base from J, with 13 bases between. This CDR3 comprises 14 residues. In DNA, the CDR3 is TGCAGTGCTACTCGGGAGGGAGCGAACACTGAAGCTTTCTTT. Translating gives CSATREGANTEAFF.

The CDR3 reads CASSHRITNSREQYF. The CDR3 region has the DNA TGTGCCAGCAGCCACAGGATTACGAATTCGAGGGAGCAGTACTTC. V gene TRBV6-1 combines with J gene TRBJ2-7, with D possibly being TRBD1 (5 bases). The CDR3 sequence is 15 residues long. V shed 6 bases and J shed 7 bases, with 22 bases lying between them. Germline assignment: CDR1 MNHNS and CDR2 SASEGT.

The rearrangement uses TRBV6-5 and TRBJ1-1; TRBD1 is a possible D gene (6 bases). The CDR3 totals 15 residues. From germline, CDR1 is MNHEY and CDR2 SVGAGI. V gave up 4 bases and J gave up 0 bases, with 12 bases separating them. The chain's CDR3 is CASSSLDRMNTEAFF. As DNA, the CDR3 is TGTGCCAGCAGTTCCCTGGACAGAATGAACACTGAAGCTTTCTTT.

V is TRBV10-3 and J is TRBJ1-2, with TRBD1 matching 9 bases. Trimming removed 7 bases from V and 2 bases from J; junction bases left unmatched: 2. The CDR3 is 13 amino acids. The germline V gene encodes CDR1 ENHRY and CDR2 SYGVKD. The CDR3 DNA sequence: TGTGCCATCACGGGACAGGGAAACTATGGCTACACCTTC. Its protein is CAITGQGNYGYTF.

The chain employs TRBV9 and TRBJ2-7, with D perhaps assigned TRBD1 or TRBD2 (5 bases each). V dropped 6 bases and J dropped 1 base, with 14 bases sitting between them. Germline V gene sequence: CDR1 SGDLS, CDR2 YYNGEE. This CDR3 has 14 residues. The CDR3 protein is CASTPGTDSYEQYF. The CDR3 bases are TGTGCCAGCACCCCCGGGACGGATTCCTACGAGCAGTACTTC.

This clonotype has ten or more counts. The genes are TRBV29-1 and TRBJ1-1; D gene ambiguous. This CDR3 spans 13 amino acids. Germline values: CDR1 SQVTM, CDR2 ANQGSEA. V was shortened by 3 bases and J by 0 bases, with 8 bases between the two germline ends. CDR3 nucleotides: TGCAGCGTTGAGGGCCACATGAACACTGAAGCTTTCTTT. Amino acids: CSVEGHMNTEAFF.